This T cell receptor beta chain was sequenced in a study of blood T cells in healthy people across ages (dated by TCRdb to about 2015). In terms of the full investigation: In model experiments, template switching captured about one uniquely barcoded TCR beta cDNA molecule for every two T cells. For two donors (one aged 18 to 30 and one aged 80 or older), the study analyzed two additional independent replicas of 1 million unique cDNA reads from the same blood draw. The donors were divided into four age groups: young (average around 16 years), middle-aged (approximately 42), aged (under 70) and long-lived (around 80). To avoid experimental bias, donors of different ages were distributed randomly across sequencing lanes. Age-related changes in TCR beta repertoire diversity were measured in the study by deep sequencing normalized with unique cDNA molecular identifiers. Points the paper makes about the study in general: Compared with the aged group, more naive CD4+ T cells, fewer expanded clones and increased TCR diversity were shown by the long-lived group, suggesting age selection. Total diversity estimates from one million sequenced T cells were considered lower bounds and underestimates. Observed TCR beta diversity per million T cells fell roughly linearly with age, and a significant reduction was already apparent by age around 40. The CMV infection status of donors was not known, potentially confounding age-related changes in expanded clonotypes. Observed TCR beta diversity correlated strongly with the percentage of naive T cells measured by flow cytometry. Conclusive comparison of naive and antigen-experienced compartments was prevented by the profiling of bulk unsorted PBMCs.

The trim is 8 bases for V and 2 bases for J, with a gap of 13 bases between the germline ends. The CDR3 has 13 amino acids, counting the end cysteine and phenylalanine. Only the CDR3 region is kept as DNA, spanning 39 bases read in frame from base 1. From a lookup of the germline V gene, CDR1 and CDR2 are MDHEN and SYDVKM. In regard to this clonotype: No cognate antigen has been identified for it. It has no much larger one-base neighbor in the sample; base qualities were not kept.

Libraries were built with 5' RACE. Sequenced on an Illumina HiSeq 2500. The second PCR ran for roughly 6 to 11 cycles and used a J-beta primer mix along with a sample-barcoded 5' primer. Each TCR beta cDNA molecule received a unique molecular identifier from a template-switch 5' adaptor carrying 12 random nucleotides. Each sample yielded at least 2.5 million CDR3-containing paired-end reads. All of the RNA was converted into first-strand cDNA using the Mint cDNA synthesis kit, with a TRBC-specific oligonucleotide serving as the primer. After uracil-DNA glycosylase treatment, a first 18-cycle PCR used universal primers M1SS and BC2_uni_R on all cDNA. Per the authors' processing: Normalization of each sample was performed by random selection of 1 million high-quality reads, each carrying a distinct molecular identifier. Reads sharing molecular identifiers were discarded rather than binned into consensus sequences. MiTCR, run with a Q25 quality threshold and the strictest error-elimination algorithm, handled CDR3 identification, clonotype clustering and error correction. A nonparametric unseen species model with Euler transformation was used to estimate lower-bound total TCR beta diversity. In TCRdb, the public reads were trimmed at Q25 with fastp and aligned with MiXCR, with productive beta chains retained. Records with the same CDR3 protein are collapsed into one entry carrying the most frequent genes and DNA. Here the V and J calls rest on TCRdb's processing, not on the authors' analysis. The sample table shows approximately 880,000 distinct CDR3 sequences, and under 50% are seen once. The biggest ten clones account for roughly 13% of the sample.

Systemically healthy Caucasian individuals from Russia, over 30 in total and aged roughly 6 to 100 years, were included as donors. Around 10 milliliters of peripheral blood were drawn from each donor into EDTA-treated Vacutainer tubes. Ficoll-Paque density-gradient centrifugation was used to isolate PBMCs, with at least 7 million obtained per sample. Trizol reagent was used to extract total RNA from the PBMCs, yielding at least 5.5 micrograms per sample. For every donor, an aliquot of PBMCs went through flow cytometry to measure the percentages of naive CD45RAhigh/CD27high T cells. The chain is assembled from TRBV28 and TRBJ2-7, and perhaps TRBD1 as D gene, on 6 matching bases. What was sequenced was blood. This TCR derives from a man younger than 40 in good health. This receptor carries the CDR3 CASRQQGPYEQYF. The DNA sequence follows: TGTGCCAGCCGTCAACAGGGCCCCTACGAGCAGTACTTC.